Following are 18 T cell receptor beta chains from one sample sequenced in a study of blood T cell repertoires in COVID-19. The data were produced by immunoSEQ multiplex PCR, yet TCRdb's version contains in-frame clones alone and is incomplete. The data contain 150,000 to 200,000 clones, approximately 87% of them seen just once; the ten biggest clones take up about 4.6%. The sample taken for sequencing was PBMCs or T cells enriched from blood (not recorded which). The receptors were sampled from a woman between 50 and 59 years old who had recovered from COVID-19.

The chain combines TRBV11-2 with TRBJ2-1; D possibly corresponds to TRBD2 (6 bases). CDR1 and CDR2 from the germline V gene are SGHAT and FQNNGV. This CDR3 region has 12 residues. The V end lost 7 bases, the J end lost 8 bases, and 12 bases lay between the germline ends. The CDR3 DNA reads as TGTGCCAGCACCCCGGGGAGGCATGAGCAGTTCTTC. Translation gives CASTPGRHEQFF.

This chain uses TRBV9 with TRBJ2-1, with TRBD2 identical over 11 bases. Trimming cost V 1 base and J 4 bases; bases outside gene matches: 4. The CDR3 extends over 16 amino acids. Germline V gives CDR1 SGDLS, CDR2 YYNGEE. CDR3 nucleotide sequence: TGTGCCAGCAGCGTAACTAGCGGGAGTATGTACAATGAGCAGTTCTTC. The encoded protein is CASSVTSGSMYNEQFF. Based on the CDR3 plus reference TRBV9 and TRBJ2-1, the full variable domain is DSGVTQTPKHLITATGQRVTLRCSPRSGDLSVYWYQQSLDQGLQFLIQYYNGEERAKGNILERFSAQQFPDLHSELNLSSLELGDSALYFCASSVTSGSMYNEQFFGPGTRLTVL.

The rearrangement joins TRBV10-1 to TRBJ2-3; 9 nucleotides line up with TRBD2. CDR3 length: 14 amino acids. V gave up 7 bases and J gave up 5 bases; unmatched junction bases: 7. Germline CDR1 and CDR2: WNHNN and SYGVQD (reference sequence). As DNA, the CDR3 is TGCGCCAGCACTGGACTAGCGTACGGAGATACGCAGTATTTT. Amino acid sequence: CASTGLAYGDTQYF.

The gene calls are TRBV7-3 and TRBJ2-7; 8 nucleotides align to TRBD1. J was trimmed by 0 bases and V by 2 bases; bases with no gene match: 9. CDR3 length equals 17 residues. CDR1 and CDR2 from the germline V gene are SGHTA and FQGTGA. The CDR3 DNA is TGTGCCAGCAGCTTAGGGACAGGTGGTAGCGGCTCCTACGAGCAGTACGTC. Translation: CASSLGTGGSGSYEQYV.

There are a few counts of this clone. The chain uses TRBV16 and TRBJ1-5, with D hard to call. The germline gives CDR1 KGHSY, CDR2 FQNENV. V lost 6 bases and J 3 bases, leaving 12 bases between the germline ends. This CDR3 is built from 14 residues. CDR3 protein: CASSHADNNQPQHF. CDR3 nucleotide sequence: TGTGCCAGCAGTCATGCAGATAACAATCAGCCCCAGCATTTT. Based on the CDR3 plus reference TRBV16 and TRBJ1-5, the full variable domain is GEEVAQTPKHLVRGEGQKAKLYCAPIKGHSYVFWYQQVLKNEFKFLISFQNENVFDETGMPKERFSAKCLPNSPCSLEIQATKLEDSAVYFCASSHADNNQPQHFGDGTRLSIL.

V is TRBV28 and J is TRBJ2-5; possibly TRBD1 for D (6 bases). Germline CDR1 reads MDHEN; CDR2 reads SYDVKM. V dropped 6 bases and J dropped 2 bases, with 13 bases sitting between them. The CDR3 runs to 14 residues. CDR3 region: CASRTGQKQETQYF. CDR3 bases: TGTGCCAGCAGAACAGGACAGAAACAAGAGACCCAGTACTTC.

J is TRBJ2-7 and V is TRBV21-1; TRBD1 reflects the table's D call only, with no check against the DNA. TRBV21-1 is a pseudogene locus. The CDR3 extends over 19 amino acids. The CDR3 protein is CASSKVEDRGRGNSYEQYV. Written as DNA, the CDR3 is TGTGCCAGCAGCAAAGTTGAAGACAGGGGGCGAGGGAACTCCTACGAGCAGTACGTC.

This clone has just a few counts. The CDR3 DNA follows: TGTGCCAGCAGTTTGCCCCTCGCACGCGCTGAAGCTTTCTTT. Translation: CASSLPLARAEAFF. The rearrangement uses TRBV28 and TRBJ1-1; D uncertain. The V gene lost 3 bases and the J gene lost 6 bases, with 14 bases spanning the gap. Germline CDR1 and CDR2: MDHEN and SYDVKM. The CDR3 contains 14 residues.

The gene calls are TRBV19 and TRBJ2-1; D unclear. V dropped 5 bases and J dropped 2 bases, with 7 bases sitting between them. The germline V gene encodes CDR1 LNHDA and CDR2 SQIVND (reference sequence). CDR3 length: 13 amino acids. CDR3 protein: CASSPRTYNEQFF. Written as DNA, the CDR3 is TGTGCCAGTAGTCCCAGGACCTACAATGAGCAGTTCTTC.

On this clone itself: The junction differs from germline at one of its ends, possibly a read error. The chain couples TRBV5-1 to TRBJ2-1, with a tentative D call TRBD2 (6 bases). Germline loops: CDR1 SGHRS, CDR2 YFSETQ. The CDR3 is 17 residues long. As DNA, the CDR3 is TGCGCCAACAGCTTTGGCGCCTCGGCGGGGTCCTACAATGAGCAGTTCTTC. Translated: CANSFGASAGSYNEQFF.

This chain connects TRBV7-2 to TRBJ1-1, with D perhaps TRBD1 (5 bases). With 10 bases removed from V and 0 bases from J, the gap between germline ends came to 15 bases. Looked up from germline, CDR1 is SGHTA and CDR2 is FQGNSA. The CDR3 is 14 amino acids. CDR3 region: CATQDKRLNTEAFF. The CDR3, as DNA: TGTGCCACCCAGGACAAGAGATTGAACACTGAAGCTTTCTTT.

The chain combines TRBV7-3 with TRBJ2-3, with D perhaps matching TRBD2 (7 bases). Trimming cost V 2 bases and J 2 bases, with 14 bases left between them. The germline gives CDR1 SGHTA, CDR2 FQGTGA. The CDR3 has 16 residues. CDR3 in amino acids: CASSLGAGAYTDTQYF. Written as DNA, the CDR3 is TGTGCCAGCAGCTTAGGGGCGGGGGCGTACACAGATACGCAGTATTTT.

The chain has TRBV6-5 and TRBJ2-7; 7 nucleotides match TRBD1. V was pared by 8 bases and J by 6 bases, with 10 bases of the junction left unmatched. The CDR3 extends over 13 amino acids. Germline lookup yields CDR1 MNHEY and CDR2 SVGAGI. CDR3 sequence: CASQTGIKGEQYV. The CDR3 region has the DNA TGTGCCAGCCAGACAGGGATTAAAGGCGAGCAGTACGTC.

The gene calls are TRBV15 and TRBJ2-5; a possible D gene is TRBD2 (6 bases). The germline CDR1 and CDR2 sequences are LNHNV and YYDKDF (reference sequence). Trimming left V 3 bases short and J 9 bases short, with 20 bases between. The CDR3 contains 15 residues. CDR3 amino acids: CATSRAGTQAGAQYF. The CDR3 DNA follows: TGTGCCACCAGCAGGGCCGGGACTCAGGCAGGAGCCCAGTACTTC. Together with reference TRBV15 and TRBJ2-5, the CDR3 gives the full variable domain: DAMVIQNPRYQVTQFGKPVTLSCSQTLNHNVMYWYQQKSSQAPKLLFHYYDKDFNNEADTPDNFQSRRPNTSFCFLDIRSPGLGDTAMYLCATSRAGTQAGAQYFGPGTRLLVL.

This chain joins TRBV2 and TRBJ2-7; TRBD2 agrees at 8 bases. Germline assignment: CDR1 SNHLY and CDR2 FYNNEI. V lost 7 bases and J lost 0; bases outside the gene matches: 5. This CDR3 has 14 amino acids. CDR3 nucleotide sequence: TGTGCCAGCACCGTAGCGGGGAGCTCCTACGAGCAGTACGTC. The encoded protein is CASTVAGSSYEQYV.

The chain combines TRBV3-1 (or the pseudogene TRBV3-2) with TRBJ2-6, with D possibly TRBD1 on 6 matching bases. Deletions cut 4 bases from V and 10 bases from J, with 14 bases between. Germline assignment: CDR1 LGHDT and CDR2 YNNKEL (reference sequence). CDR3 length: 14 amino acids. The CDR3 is CASSPGTLSNVLTF. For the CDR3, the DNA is TGTGCCAGCAGCCCCGGGACATTATCTAACGTCCTGACTTTC.

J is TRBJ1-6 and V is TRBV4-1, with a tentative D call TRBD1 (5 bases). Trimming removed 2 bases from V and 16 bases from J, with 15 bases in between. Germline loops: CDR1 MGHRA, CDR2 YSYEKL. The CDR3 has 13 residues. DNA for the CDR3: TGCGCCAGCAGCCAAAAAACGGACAACCTTCTCCACTTT. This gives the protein CASSQKTDNLLHF.

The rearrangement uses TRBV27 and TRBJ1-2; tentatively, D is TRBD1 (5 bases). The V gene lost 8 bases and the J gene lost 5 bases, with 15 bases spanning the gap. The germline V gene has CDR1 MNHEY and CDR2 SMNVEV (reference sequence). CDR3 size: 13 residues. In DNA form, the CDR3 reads TGTGCCAGCCGCCAGGGACTTTTTTATGGCTACACCTTC. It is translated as CASRQGLFYGYTF.